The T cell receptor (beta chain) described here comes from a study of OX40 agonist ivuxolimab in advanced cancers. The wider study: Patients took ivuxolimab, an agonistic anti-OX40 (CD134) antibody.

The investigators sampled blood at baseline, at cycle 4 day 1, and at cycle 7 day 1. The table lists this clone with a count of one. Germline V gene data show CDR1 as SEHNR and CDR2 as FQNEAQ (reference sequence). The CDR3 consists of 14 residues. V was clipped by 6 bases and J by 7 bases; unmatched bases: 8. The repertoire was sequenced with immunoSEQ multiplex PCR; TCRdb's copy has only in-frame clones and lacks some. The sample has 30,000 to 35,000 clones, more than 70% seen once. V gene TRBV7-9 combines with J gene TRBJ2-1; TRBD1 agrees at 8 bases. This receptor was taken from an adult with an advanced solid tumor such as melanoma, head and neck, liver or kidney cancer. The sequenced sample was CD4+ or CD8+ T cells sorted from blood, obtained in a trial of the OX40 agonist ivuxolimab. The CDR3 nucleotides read TGTGCCAGCAGACCGACAGGGGCTACAAATGAGCAGTTCTTC. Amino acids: CASRPTGATNEQFF.